A single sample is the source of the 6 T cell receptor beta chains below, sequenced in a study of blood T cell repertoires in COVID-19. The method was immunoSEQ multiplex PCR; TCRdb's version includes in-frame clones alone and lacks a portion of them. The table records some 24,000 clones, approximately 86% of them present only once. The sequenced sample consisted of peripheral blood. These receptors came from a man between 50 and 59 years old with active COVID-19.

The chain is built from TRBV2 and TRBJ1-1; maybe TRBD1 (5 bases). The CDR3 spans 13 residues. Germline values: CDR1 SNHLY, CDR2 FYNNEI. Trimming removed 4 bases at V and 3 bases at J, with 9 bases between. The DNA of the CDR3 is TGTGCCAGCAGTGCGGAGGGGCACACTGAAGCTTTCTTT. Its protein product is CASSAEGHTEAFF.

This clone has a single count. The chain uses TRBV5-4 and TRBJ2-7; 8 positions match TRBD1. The V gene end was trimmed by 3 bases and the J gene end by 6 bases; junction bases not matched to a gene: 5. The CDR3 contains 13 residues. Germline V gene data show CDR1 as SGHNT and CDR2 as YYREEE (reference sequence). Here the CDR3 reads CASSSQGAREQYF. The CDR3 DNA is TGTGCCAGCAGCTCGCAGGGGGCACGCGAGCAGTACTTC.

This chain joins TRBV5-1 and TRBJ2-7; D possibly corresponds to TRBD1 (6 bases). CDR3 size: 15 residues. V lost 0 bases to trimming and J lost 5 bases, with 15 bases between them. Germline V gives CDR1 SGHRS, CDR2 YFSETQ. CDR3 nucleotides: TGCGCCAGCAGCTTGGGGACAGTGGGCTCGAACGAGCAGTACTTC. It is translated as CASSLGTVGSNEQYF.

The CDR3 protein is CASSELASHNEKLFF. CDR3 DNA sequence: TGTGCCAGCAGTGAATTAGCGTCACATAATGAAAAACTGTTTTTT. The J gene is TRBJ1-4, the V gene TRBV2, with D unresolved. The CDR3 is 15 residues long. Between the trimmed V and J ends, which lost 2 bases and 4 bases, there was a span of 11 bases. Germline CDR1 reads SNHLY; CDR2 reads FYNNEI.

The chain uses TRBV7-9 and TRBJ2-1, with 7 positions matching TRBD1. Germline trimming cut 7 bases from V and 6 bases from J; bases unmatched to any gene: 9. CDR3 size: 14 residues. Germline V gene sequence: CDR1 SEHNR, CDR2 FQNEAQ (reference sequence). CDR3 loop: CASTTDRVSNEQFF. Here the CDR3 DNA reads TGTGCCAGCACCACCGACAGGGTGAGCAATGAGCAGTTCTTC.

This chain uses TRBV6-1 with TRBJ1-2; D is undetermined. The CDR3 totals 12 residues. The germline gives CDR1 MNHNS, CDR2 SASEGT. V gave up 1 base and J gave up 5 bases, with 5 bases separating them. CDR3 nucleotide sequence: TGTGCCAGCAGTGAAGGGCAGTATGGCTACACCTTC. It yields the protein CASSEGQYGYTF.